This T cell receptor (beta chain) was sequenced during a study of T cells in Graves' hyperthyroidism and ophthalmopathy. Overall study findings and caveats: Onset of ophthalmopathy came a median approximately 6.8 months after the model predicted it. Peripheral blood also featured most of the thyroid clonotypes expanded above 0.001.

Amplified TCR beta CDR3 regions came from RNA transcripts. The study used the HTBI primer set for a first-round RT-PCR of the TCR CDR3. TCRdb fed the multiplex PCR reads into MiXCR, producing one record per CDR3 protein. The sample lists 350,000 to 500,000 distinct CDR3 sequences, roughly an eighth occurring once. The study defined stable Graves' hyperthyroidism as no ophthalmopathy progression within 18 months. These patients, aged 18 to 65, had recently diagnosed hyperthyroidism lasting under 2 months. This clonotype appeared a few times. Antigen unknown. The length of the CDR3 is 18 residues. Per the germline V gene, CDR1 is SGHVS and CDR2 is FQNEAQ. Trimming left V 2 bases short and J 8 bases short, with 25 bases between.

The chain is built from TRBV7-8 and TRBJ2-1; tentative D call: TRBD1 (6 bases). Sequencing used blood. This sequence was found in a woman aged 18-30 years with Graves' hyperthyroidism. This CDR3 reads CASSLSFLGASYVDEQFF. The CDR3 DNA is TGTGCCAGCAGCTTAAGTTTTCTGGGGGCCAGCTACGTCGATGAGCAGTTCTTC.